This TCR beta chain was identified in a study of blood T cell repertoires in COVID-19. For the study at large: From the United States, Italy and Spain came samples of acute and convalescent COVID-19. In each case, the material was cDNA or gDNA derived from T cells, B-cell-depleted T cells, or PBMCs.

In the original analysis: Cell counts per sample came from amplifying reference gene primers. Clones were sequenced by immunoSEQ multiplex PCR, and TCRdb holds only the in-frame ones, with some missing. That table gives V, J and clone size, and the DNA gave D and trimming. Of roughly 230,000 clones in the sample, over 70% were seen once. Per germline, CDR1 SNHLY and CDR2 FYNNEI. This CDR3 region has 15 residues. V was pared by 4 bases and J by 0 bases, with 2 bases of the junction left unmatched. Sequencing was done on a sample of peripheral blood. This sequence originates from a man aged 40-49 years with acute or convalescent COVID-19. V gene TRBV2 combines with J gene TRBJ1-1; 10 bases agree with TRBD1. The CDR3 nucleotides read TGTGCCAGCAGTGGGACAGGGGGGATGAACACTGAAGCTTTCTTT. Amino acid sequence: CASSGTGGMNTEAFF.